The 22 T cell receptor beta chains below come from one sample, sequenced in a study of blood T cell repertoires in COVID-19. Repertoires were generated with immunoSEQ multiplex PCR, while TCRdb's copy carries only in-frame clones and drops some. Seen here are roughly 440,000 clones, 88% observed once, and the top ten hold about 12%. Sample: peripheral blood. The receptors originated from a woman aged 50 to 60 with COVID-19, enrolled during active disease.

V is TRBV27 and J is TRBJ1-6; no firm D call. There are 17 residues in the CDR3. The V end lost 6 bases, the J end lost 4 bases, and 19 bases lay between the germline ends. The V gene's germline CDR1 is MNHEY and CDR2 SMNVEV (reference sequence). As DNA, the CDR3 is TGTGCCAGCAGACCCGCCGCCTACTTCTATTATAATTCACCCCTCCACTTT. Encoded protein: CASRPAAYFYYNSPLHF.

CDR3 sequence reads: CASSESSSQETQYF. The CDR3 DNA follows: TGCGCCAGCAGTGAATCCTCCTCTCAAGAGACCCAGTACTTC. The chain carries TRBV10-1 and TRBJ2-5; D is undetermined. From germline, CDR1 is WNHNN and CDR2 SYGVQD (reference sequence). This CDR3 comprises 14 residues. V was clipped by 3 bases and J by 2 bases, with 10 bases between them.

J is TRBJ2-7 and V is TRBV5-1; no clear D gene. V lost 0 bases and J 4 bases, leaving 8 bases between the germline ends. This CDR3 has 13 amino acids. Germline V gene lookup returns CDR1 SGHRS and CDR2 YFSETQ. The chain's CDR3 is CASSLDLLYEQYF. In nucleotides, the CDR3 is TGCGCCAGCAGCTTGGACCTTCTATACGAGCAGTACTTC.

The chain links TRBV7-9 to TRBJ1-1; D not resolved. This CDR3 comprises 15 residues. Trimming removed 7 bases from V and 5 bases from J, with 20 bases in between. Germline CDR1 is SEHNR and CDR2 is FQNEAQ (reference sequence). Here the CDR3 DNA reads TGTGCCAGCACCCTTGCCTTGAGCGGTGGAACTGAAGCTTTCTTT. It specifies CASTLALSGGTEAFF.

This chain links TRBV6-2 or TRBV6-3 with TRBJ2-3; TRBD1 matches at 11 bases. V trimming: 2 bases; J trimming: 4 bases; junction bases outside the gene matches: 8. The germline CDR1 and CDR2 sequences are MNHEY and SVGEGT. CDR3 size: 17 residues. In DNA form, the CDR3 reads TGTGCCAGCAGTTACGCCGGGACAGGGGGAAGAGCAGATACGCAGTATTTT. Protein sequence: CASSYAGTGGRADTQYF.

In this sample, this clone turned up many times. The chain employs TRBV11-2 and TRBJ2-4; 7 nucleotides align to TRBD1. The J segment lost 6 bases and the V segment lost 4 bases, leaving 3 bases of the junction unmatched. The CDR3 loop spans 13 amino acids. The germline CDR1 and CDR2 sequences are SGHAT and FQNNGV. The CDR3 DNA follows: TGTGCCAGCAGCTACCGGACAGGAAACATTCAGTACTTC. Amino acids: CASSYRTGNIQYF.

The table lists this clone with a count of one. The V and J genes are TRBV10-3 and TRBJ2-3, with D perhaps matching TRBD2 (6 bases). V was shortened by 8 bases and J by 4 bases, with 16 bases between the two germline ends. The length of the CDR3 is 14 residues. The germline V gene encodes CDR1 ENHRY and CDR2 SYGVKD. The CDR3 reads CAISSAGTSDTQYF. The CDR3, as DNA: TGTGCCATCTCCTCGGCGGGGACTTCAGATACGCAGTATTTT.

The table lists this clone with a count of one. The CDR3 bases are TGTGCCAGCAGCTTATCCACAGGTGGCTACACCTTC. This codes for CASSLSTGGYTF. This chain connects TRBV7-9 to TRBJ1-2, with D possibly being TRBD1 (5 bases). This CDR3 comprises 12 residues. Trimming pared 2 bases from V and 7 bases from J, leaving 8 bases between. CDR1 is SEHNR, CDR2 FQNEAQ, per germline (reference sequence).

This sequence joins TRBV10-1 and TRBJ1-1; D is perhaps TRBD1 (5 bases). This CDR3 contains 14 residues. Trimming stripped 6 bases from V and 4 bases from J, with 15 bases between. Germline V gene lookup returns CDR1 WNHNN and CDR2 SYGVQD (reference sequence). This chain's CDR3 is CASSVSRGPTEAFF. The CDR3 bases are TGCGCCAGCAGCGTCTCGCGGGGCCCCACTGAAGCTTTCTTT.

Concerning this clone: This specimen includes other DNA sequences encoding the same CDR3. V and J are TRBV30 and TRBJ1-2; D not resolved. The V gene's germline CDR1 is GTSNPN and CDR2 SVGIG (reference sequence). The CDR3 is 11 residues long. V dropped 0 bases and J dropped 7 bases, with 6 bases sitting between them. The CDR3 protein is CAWSVDSGYTF. CDR3 nucleotides: TGTGCCTGGAGTGTAGATAGTGGCTACACCTTC.

This chain links TRBV11-2 with TRBJ2-7; 9 nucleotides agree with TRBD1. Germline trimming cut 6 bases from V and 3 bases from J; bases unmatched to any gene: 6. The germline CDR1 and CDR2 sequences are SGHAT and FQNNGV. This CDR3 comprises 14 residues. CDR3 sequence (DNA): TGTGCCAGCAGGACAGGGGGTGAAGGCTACGAGCAGTACTTC. It translates to CASRTGGEGYEQYF.

The CDR3 loop reads CASSLVYRGGTDTQYF. The CDR3 DNA is TGCGCCAGCAGCTTGGTTTACAGGGGAGGCACAGATACGCAGTATTTT. This chain uses TRBV5-1 with TRBJ2-3; TRBD1 matches at 7 bases. The CDR3 is made up of 16 amino acids. The germline V gene encodes CDR1 SGHRS and CDR2 YFSETQ. V was pared by 0 bases and J by 1 base, with 5 bases of the junction left unmatched.

The chain couples TRBV5-1 to TRBJ2-3; 12 bases map to TRBD2. After removal of 1 base from V and 5 bases from J, the junction contained 8 bases not matched to a gene. Germline values: CDR1 SGHRS, CDR2 YFSETQ. This CDR3 comprises 17 residues. DNA of the CDR3: TGCGCCAGCAGCTTGACGGCTAGCGGGGGGGCCGTAGATACGCAGTATTTT. Amino acids: CASSLTASGGAVDTQYF.

The chain uses TRBV9 and TRBJ2-3; 11 bases agree with TRBD2. J gave up 5 bases and V 4 bases, and 12 bases lay outside the gene matches. Germline V gene data show CDR1 as SGDLS and CDR2 as YYNGEE. The CDR3 has 17 residues. In nucleotides, the CDR3 is TGTGCCAGCAGCCCTCGGAGTAGCGGGGGGGCCAAAGATACGCAGTATTTT. Protein: CASSPRSSGGAKDTQYF. The full variable domain, completed using reference TRBV9 and TRBJ2-3, is DSGVTQTPKHLITATGQRVTLRCSPRSGDLSVYWYQQSLDQGLQFLIQYYNGEERAKGNILERFSAQQFPDLHSELNLSSLELGDSALYFCASSPRSSGGAKDTQYFGPGTRLTVL.

The chain has TRBV6-4 and TRBJ1-4; D is possibly TRBD1 (5 bases). Per the germline V gene, CDR1 is MRHNA and CDR2 is SNTAGT. V lost 7 bases, J lost 3 bases, and 15 bases lay in between. The CDR3 sequence is 15 residues long. The CDR3 spells CASTKIRGSNEKLFF. The CDR3 DNA sequence: TGTGCCAGCACCAAAATTAGGGGTTCTAATGAAAAACTGTTTTTT.

V is TRBV5-1 and J is TRBJ2-3; 12 bases match TRBD1. The CDR3 sequence is 16 residues long. The J segment lost 7 bases and the V segment lost 4 bases, leaving 10 bases of the junction unmatched. Per the germline V gene, CDR1 is SGHRS and CDR2 is YFSETQ. The CDR3 loop is CASSQGTGGLPYTQYF. CDR3 bases: TGCGCCAGCAGCCAAGGGACAGGGGGCCTTCCCTATACGCAGTATTTT.

The chain employs TRBV5-6 and TRBJ1-6; 8 positions agree with TRBD1. The J segment lost 10 bases and the V segment lost 0 bases, leaving 3 bases of the junction unmatched. This CDR3 spans 14 amino acids. Germline loops: CDR1 SGHDT, CDR2 YYEEEE. The CDR3 region has the DNA TGTGCCAGCAGCTTGGGACAGGGGAGCTCACCCCTCCACTTT. Its translation is CASSLGQGSSPLHF. The variable domain in full, completed from reference TRBV5-6 and TRBJ1-6, reads DAGVTQSPTHLIKTRGQQVTLRCSPKSGHDTVSWYQQALGQGPQFIFQYYEEEERQRGNFPDRFSGHQFPNYSSELNVNALLLGDSALYLCASSLGQGSSPLHFGNGTRLTVT.

The chain recombines TRBV27 with TRBJ1-5, with TRBD1 identical over 8 bases. CDR3 length: 15 amino acids. Trimming took 5 bases from V and 7 from J; bases not matched to a gene: 10. Germline CDR1 MNHEY, CDR2 SMNVEV (reference sequence). CDR3 sequence: CASSQGQGFWQPQHF. The CDR3 bases are TGTGCCAGCAGTCAAGGACAGGGATTCTGGCAGCCCCAGCATTTT.

The chain combines TRBV29-1 with TRBJ2-2, with a weak D call TRBD2 (5 bases). Trimming removed 4 bases at V and 1 base at J, with 16 bases between. The CDR3 extends over 16 amino acids. Germline values: CDR1 SQVTM, CDR2 ANQGSEA. The chain's CDR3 is CSVGFLGAGNTGELFF. Written as DNA, the CDR3 is TGCAGCGTTGGGTTCCTGGGCGCGGGGAACACCGGGGAGCTGTTTTTT.

The chain combines TRBV12-3 or TRBV12-4 with TRBJ1-1; D may be TRBD1 (6 bases). This CDR3 spans 12 amino acids. The V end lost 5 bases, the J end lost 6 bases, and 10 bases lay between the germline ends. The chain's CDR3 is CASSTEGAEAFF. CDR3 coding DNA: TGTGCCAGCAGTACAGAGGGGGCTGAAGCTTTCTTT.

This clone was found a few times. The chain employs TRBV7-9 and TRBJ1-1, with D hard to call. CDR3 length equals 14 residues. Germline CDR1 reads SEHNR; CDR2 reads FQNEAQ (reference sequence). V lost 1 base and J lost 4, with 10 bases in between. The CDR3 DNA follows: TGTGCCAGCAGCTTAGATGTCCGGAGCACTGAAGCTTTCTTT. Translating it yields CASSLDVRSTEAFF.

The chain uses TRBV27 and TRBJ2-1, with TRBD2 matching 9 bases. CDR1 MNHEY and CDR2 SMNVEV come from the germline V gene (reference sequence). V shed 6 bases, J shed 7 bases, and the junction held 7 bases outside the gene matches. The CDR3 consists of 14 residues. The CDR3 DNA is TGTGCCAGCAGCTGGACTAGCGACGCGAATGAGCAGTTCTTC. Residues: CASSWTSDANEQFF.